The rows below give T cell receptor beta chains drawn from one sample of a study of human T cells and chemical hapten exposure. TCRdb used MiXCR to reprocess the RACE reads, holding one entry per CDR3 protein. The sample includes 250,000 or so distinct CDR3 sequences, approximately 8.6% of them seen just once. The sample consisted of whole blood, taken in connection with sensitization to the hapten diphenylcyclopropenone (DPC). Every receptor here comes from a woman aged 40 to 55 with alopecia areata. Some clones in this sample may be carry-over from other donors' samples. Each CDR3 is given with its conserved first and last residue. The D gene is left open where the match is weak. The size entry is marked missing in some rows and otherwise reads once, few, many or a size class.

clone_size | d_call | j_call | v_call | cdr3_aa | cdr3_nt
few | . | TRBJ2-2 | TRBV7-2 | CASSLGSVINTGELFF | TGTGCCAGCAGCTTAGGGTCGGTTATCAACACCGGGGAGCTGTTTTTT
few | . | TRBJ2-3 | TRBV6-2/TRBV6-3 | CASSSVGSKGYYF | TGTGCCAGCAGTTCCGTCGGCAGTAAAGGTTACTATTTT
few | TRBD2 | TRBJ2-7 | TRBV7-2 | CASSIWTSGTLTRYEQYF | TGTGCCAGCAGCATTTGGACTAGCGGGACCCTGACAAGATACGAGCAGTACTTC
many | TRBD2 | TRBJ2-1 | TRBV5-4 | CASSGSISGSVDEQFF | TGTGCCAGCAGTGGTTCGATTAGCGGGAGCGTCGATGAGCAGTTCTTC
many | . | TRBJ1-5 | TRBV28 | CASRVGDLNSNQPQHF | TGTGCCAGCAGAGTGGGGGACTTAAATAGCAATCAGCCCCAGCATTTT
many | . | TRBJ2-5 | TRBV6-2/TRBV6-3 | CASSYPSGGEETQYF | TGTGCCAGCAGTTACCCGTCTGGGGGCGAGGAGACCCAGTACTTC
many | TRBD1 | TRBJ2-2 | TRBV9 | CASSRTGPSGTGELFF | TGTGCCAGCAGCCGGACAGGGCCTTCGGGCACCGGGGAGCTGTTTTTT
few | TRBD1 | TRBJ1-1 | TRBV15 | CATSPQGTEAFF | TGTGCCACCAGTCCACAGGGGACTGAAGCTTTCTTT
few | . | TRBJ1-1 | TRBV28 | CASRTGSSTEAFF | TGTGCCAGCAGAACAGGGAGTAGCACTGAAGCTTTCTTT
. | . | TRBJ1-1 | TRBV6-2/TRBV6-3 | CASSYTGHSANTEAFF | TGTGCCAGCAGCTACACGGGACACAGTGCGAACACTGAAGCTTTCTTT
many | . | TRBJ1-2 | TRBV20-1 | CSARLAGANYGYTF | TGCAGTGCTAGACTGGCAGGGGCTAACTATGGCTACACCTTC
few | TRBD1 | TRBJ1-5 | TRBV18 | CASSPNRGGANQPQHF | TGTGCCAGCTCACCCAACAGGGGAGGAGCGAATCAGCCCCAGCATTTT
many | . | TRBJ2-1 | TRBV20-1 | CSARGAGRDEQFF | TGCAGTGCTAGAGGCGCTGGAAGAGATGAGCAGTTCTTC
many | TRBD1 | TRBJ1-4 | TRBV12-3/TRBV12-4 | CASSGQGGEKLFF | TGTGCCAGCAGTGGACAGGGCGGTGAAAAACTGTTTTTT
. | . | TRBJ2-5 | TRBV21-1 | CASSKRPRLRDSQETQYF | TGTGCCAGCAGCAAAAGACCCCGATTGCGGGATAGCCAAGAGACCCAGTACTTC
few | TRBD1 | TRBJ1-5 | TRBV4-1 | CASSQDGDSYWQPQHF | TGCGCCAGCAGCCAAGACGGGGACAGCTACTGGCAGCCCCAGCATTTT
many | . | TRBJ1-1 | TRBV25-1 | CASREGTTEAFF | TGTGCCAGCAGGGAAGGTACCACTGAAGCTTTCTTT
. | TRBD1 | TRBJ1-3 | TRBV3-1 | CASSPRTGPGNTIYF | TGTGCCAGCAGCCCACGGACAGGGCCCGGAAACACCATATATTTT
. | . | TRBJ2-3 | TRBV5-1 | CASSGGGSGYTDTQYF | TGCGCCAGCAGTGGTGGGGGTAGCGGATACACAGATACGCAGTATTTT
few | . | TRBJ1-6 | TRBV6-5 | CASRQSANSPLHF | TGTGCCAGCAGGCAAAGCGCAAATTCACCCCTCCACTTT
few | TRBD2 | TRBJ2-5 | TRBV12-3/TRBV12-4 | CASSNSGSYQETQYF | TGTGCCAGCAGTAATAGCGGGAGCTACCAAGAGACCCAGTACTTC
few | . | TRBJ2-4 | TRBV7-2 | CASSFRGENIQYF | TGTGCCAGCAGCTTTAGAGGGGAGAACATTCAGTACTTC
few | TRBD2 | TRBJ2-7 | TRBV20-1 | CSARAGGQNYEQYF | TGCAGTGCTAGAGCGGGAGGGCAAAACTACGAGCAGTACTTC
few | . | TRBJ2-3 | TRBV7-2 | CASSSPDRTDTQYF | TGTGCCAGCAGCTCCCCCGATCGGACAGATACGCAGTATTTT
few | . | TRBJ2-1 | TRBV11-1 | CASSLAFNEQFF | TGTGCCAGCAGCTTAGCGTTCAATGAGCAGTTCTTC
. | TRBD1 | TRBJ1-5 | TRBV20-1 | CSARPGTGVLNGNQPQHF | TGCAGTGCGAGACCAGGGACAGGGGTACTTAATGGCAATCAGCCCCAGCATTTT
once | . | TRBJ1-1 | TRBV28 | CASTVGLMNTEAFF | TGTGCCAGCACCGTGGGGCTGATGAACACTGAAGCTTTCTTT
. | TRBD2 | TRBJ2-5 | TRBV9 | CASSVGLAGVRETQYF | TGTGCCAGCAGCGTAGGCCTAGCGGGAGTAAGAGAGACCCAGTACTTC
. | . | TRBJ2-1 | TRBV20-1 | CSELSGNEQFF | TGCAGTGAGCTCTCGGGAAATGAGCAGTTCTTC
few | TRBD2 | TRBJ2-1 | TRBV7-2 | CASSFLAGVDNEQFF | TGTGCCAGCAGCTTCCTAGCGGGAGTTGACAATGAGCAGTTCTTC
. | . | TRBJ2-7 | TRBV21-1 | CASSTLTGRTYEQYF | TGTGCCAGCAGTACATTGACAGGACGCACCTACGAGCAGTACTTC
. | . | TRBJ2-5 | TRBV28 | CASSGGGLGPKETQYF | TGTGCCAGCAGTGGGGGTGGCTTGGGACCCAAAGAGACCCAGTACTTC
. | TRBD1 | TRBJ2-5 | TRBV11-2 | CASSTGTGPQETQYF | TGTGCCAGCAGCACAGGGACAGGGCCCCAAGAGACCCAGTACTTC
many | TRBD2 | TRBJ2-2 | TRBV5-1 | CASSTFGSGSENTGELFF | TGCGCCAGCAGTACTTTTGGTAGCGGGAGTGAGAACACCGGGGAGCTGTTTTTT
few | . | TRBJ2-2 | TRBV12-3/TRBV12-4 | CASTNNRGIPNTGELFF | TGTGCCAGCACTAACAACCGGGGTATACCGAACACCGGGGAGCTGTTTTTT
. | TRBD2 | TRBJ2-7 | TRBV30 | CAWSTNSGRADEQYF | TGTGCCTGGAGTACCAATAGCGGGAGGGCCGACGAGCAGTACTTC
few | TRBD2 | TRBJ2-1 | TRBV4-3 | CASSHRTSGNFNEQFF | TGCGCCAGCAGCCATCGGACTAGCGGGAACTTCAATGAGCAGTTCTTC
. | TRBD2 | TRBJ2-1 | TRBV6-2/TRBV6-3 | CASSSRLAGVWYNEQFF | TGTGCCAGCAGTTCGAGACTAGCGGGAGTGTGGTACAATGAGCAGTTCTTC
few | . | TRBJ2-3 | TRBV27 | CASTPPPGVSSGF | TGTGCCAGCACCCCACCGCCCGGGGTTTCTTCAGGTTTT
few | . | TRBJ1-2 | TRBV7-9 | CASSPRPRDIHGYTF | TGTGCCAGCAGCCCACGCCCTAGGGACATTCATGGCTACACCTTC
. | . | TRBJ2-2 | TRBV24-1 | CATGAGSGANTGELFF | TGTGCCACCGGGGCCGGGTCGGGGGCGAACACCGGGGAGCTGTTTTTT
few | TRBD1 | TRBJ1-2 | TRBV28 | CASRYGQGLYGYTF | TGTGCCAGCAGATACGGACAGGGGCTCTATGGCTACACCTTC
few | . | TRBJ1-5 | TRBV6-1 | CASNEGGRQPQHF | TGTGCCAGCAACGAAGGGGGACGGCAGCCCCAGCATTTT
few | TRBD1 | TRBJ1-2 | TRBV12-3/TRBV12-4 | CASSSIYRGDYGYTF | TGTGCCAGCAGTTCAATTTACAGGGGGGACTATGGCTACACCTTC
few | TRBD1 | TRBJ1-1 | TRBV10-3 | CAIRRDRADTEAFF | TGTGCCATCAGACGGGACAGGGCGGACACTGAAGCTTTCTTT